These 7 T cell receptor beta chains were sequenced from one sample in a study of CD8 T cells in Susac syndrome. RNA amounts of roughly 0.5 to 1 ug underwent reverse transcription with random hexamers. MiXCR was run by TCRdb on the immunoSEQ multiplex PCR reads, yielding one entry per CDR3 protein. This table holds about 66,000 distinct CDR3 sequences, approximately 94% found once. The source material was CD8+ T cells from PBMCs. The receptor source for this set is a human donor with multiple sclerosis.

J is TRBJ2-5 and V is TRBV11-1, with D possibly TRBD2 on 5 matching bases. V was shortened by 5 bases and J by 2 bases, with 12 bases between the two germline ends. The CDR3 is 14 residues long. Germline lookup yields CDR1 SGHAT and CDR2 FQDESV (reference sequence). The CDR3 loop is CASSLFRGQETQYF. The CDR3 DNA sequence: TGTGCCAGCAGCCTCTTCCGGGGACAAGAGACCCAGTACTTC.

The chain is built from TRBV20-1 and TRBJ2-1; the match to TRBD2 covers 7 bases. The trim removed 4 bases at V and 5 bases at J, leaving 5 bases unmatched. This CDR3 is built from 13 residues. Germline values: CDR1 DFQATT, CDR2 SNEGSKA (reference sequence). CDR3 sequence: CSAKAGSDNEQFF. CDR3 DNA sequence: TGCAGTGCTAAAGCGGGGTCCGACAATGAGCAGTTCTTC.

In this sample, this clonotype turned up once. V gene TRBV7-6 combines with J gene TRBJ2-1; maybe TRBD1 (6 bases). Per germline, CDR1 SGHVS and CDR2 FNYEAQ. The length of the CDR3 is 14 residues. Deletions cut 6 bases from V and 9 bases from J, with 18 bases between. CDR3 sequence: CASRDSSEGGEQFF. The CDR3 DNA is TGTGCCAGCAGGGACAGCTCAGAGGGCGGTGAGCAGTTCTTC.

The chain recombines TRBV29-1 with TRBJ2-1; 12 bases are a match to TRBD1. The CDR3 has 19 amino acids. V lost 0 bases, J lost 6 bases, and 15 bases stayed unmatched. Germline loops: CDR1 SQVTM, CDR2 ANQGSEA. CDR3 protein: CSVEDSGQGAPIRLNEQFF. The CDR3 DNA reads TGCAGCGTTGAAGATTCGGGACAGGGGGCACCTATTCGCCTCAATGAGCAGTTCTTC.

This chain links TRBV29-1 with TRBJ1-1; tentatively, D is TRBD1 (5 bases). The CDR3 length is 12 residues. Germline V lookup: CDR1 SQVTM, CDR2 ANQGSEA. V was shortened by 7 bases and J by 4 bases, with 13 bases between the two germline ends. The CDR3 nucleotides read TGCAGCGGTTGGGGTGGGGGCACTGAAGCTTTCTTT. It codes for CSGWGGGTEAFF.

This chain connects TRBV7-9 to TRBJ2-5, with 9 positions matching TRBD2. The CDR3 covers 14 residues. CDR1 SEHNR and CDR2 FQNEAQ come from the germline V gene (reference sequence). Trimming at V came to 6 bases and at J to 1 base, leaving 3 bases not matched to a gene. CDR3 bases: TGTGCCAGCAGTTGGACTAGCGCCCAAGAGACCCAGTACTTC. Its protein is CASSWTSAQETQYF.

The chain joins TRBV5-1 to TRBJ2-1; 10 positions match TRBD2. This CDR3 is built from 16 residues. Trimming took 1 base from V and 6 from J; bases not matched to a gene: 7. Germline lookup yields CDR1 SGHRS and CDR2 YFSETQ. CDR3 region: CASSLTGLAEANEQFF. CDR3 nucleotide sequence: TGCGCCAGCAGCTTGACCGGACTAGCGGAAGCCAATGAGCAGTTCTTC. Full variable domain (outside the CDR3, taken from reference TRBV5-1 and TRBJ2-1): KAGVTQTPRYLIKTRGQQVTLSCSPISGHRSVSWYQQTPGQGLQFLFEYFSETQRNKGNFPGRFSGRQFSNSRSEMNVSTLELGDSALYLCASSLTGLAEANEQFFGPGTRLTVL.